One sample yielded the 21 T cell receptor beta chains listed below, sequenced in a study of T-cell memory formation after mild COVID-19. TCRdb reprocessed the 5' RACE reads via MiXCR and lists one record per CDR3 protein. The table includes a few hundred thousand distinct CDR3 sequences, roughly a quarter detected once. Sequenced sample: PBMCs or a T cell subset sorted from them (not recorded which). These TCRs come from an adult woman who had mild COVID-19 (a few samples of this study predate the infection). Cell type and time point are not known.

This rearrangement joins TRBV4-2 to TRBJ2-1; 15 positions agree with TRBD2. The germline V gene has CDR1 LGHNA and CDR2 YNFKEQ. V lost 2 bases to trimming and J lost 0 bases; unmatched junction nucleotides: 17. The length of the CDR3 is 23 residues. CDR3 nucleotide sequence: TGTGCCAGCAGCCAATATAATTCCGGACTAGCGGGAGGGTCGAAAAGCTCCTACAATGAGCAGTTCTTC. It specifies CASSQYNSGLAGGSKSSYNEQFF.

This chain links TRBV5-1 with TRBJ1-3; D unclear. Germline loops: CDR1 SGHRS, CDR2 YFSETQ. This CDR3 comprises 14 residues. The V and J ends lost 3 bases and 1 base respectively, with 8 bases between them. In nucleotides, the CDR3 is TGCGCCAGCAGCTCGATGGGGTCTGGAAACACCATATATTTT. It translates to CASSSMGSGNTIYF.

The chain couples TRBV7-2 to TRBJ2-3; D remains ambiguous. The CDR3 runs to 16 residues. Germline CDR1 SGHTA, CDR2 FQGNSA. Between the trimmed V and J ends, which lost 5 bases and 0 bases, there was a span of 15 bases. CDR3 loop: CASSPQATLSTDTQYF. For the CDR3, the DNA is TGTGCCAGCAGCCCTCAGGCGACCCTAAGCACAGATACGCAGTATTTT.

This clonotype was seen once. The chain joins TRBV7-3 to TRBJ2-3; D gene ambiguous. Per germline, CDR1 SGHTA and CDR2 FQGTGA. There are 17 residues in the CDR3. Trimming cost V 5 bases and J 4 bases, with 22 bases left between them. The CDR3 coding sequence is TGTGCCAGCAGCCCTAACCCCCCGGGCTCACTACCAGATACGCAGTATTTT. It translates to CASSPNPPGSLPDTQYF. The full variable domain, rest sourced from reference TRBV7-3 and TRBJ2-3, is GAGVSQTPSNKVTEKGKYVELRCDPISGHTALYWYRQSLGQGPEFLIYFQGTGAADDSGLPNDRFFAVRPEGSVSTLKIQRTERGDSAVYLCASSPNPPGSLPDTQYFGPGTRLTVL.

The chain carries TRBV7-2 and TRBJ2-1; weak D call: TRBD2 (5 bases). Germline assignment: CDR1 SGHTA and CDR2 FQGNSA. V was pared by 3 bases and J by 10 bases, with 13 bases between. This CDR3 is built from 13 residues. Here the CDR3 DNA reads TGTGCCAGCAGCTTGCGAGGGTTCCGGGAGCAGTTCTTC. Translating it yields CASSLRGFREQFF.

The J gene is TRBJ1-1, the V gene TRBV29-1, with D unclear. Germline CDR1 is SQVTM and CDR2 is ANQGSEA. Between the trimmed V and J ends, which lost 8 bases and 4 bases, there was a span of 14 bases. The CDR3 extends over 12 amino acids. CDR3 loop: CSPTRSGTEAFF. The CDR3 DNA reads as TGCAGCCCGACTAGGTCGGGCACTGAAGCTTTCTTT.

The V and J genes are TRBV29-1 and TRBJ2-2, with D perhaps matching TRBD1 (6 bases). Germline-derived CDR1 and CDR2 are SQVTM and ANQGSEA. The V end was cut by 7 bases, the J end by 5 bases, with 11 bases between. The CDR3 loop spans 12 amino acids. The DNA of the CDR3 is TGCAGCGCGGGACACTTGACCGGGGAGCTGTTTTTT. Amino acid sequence: CSAGHLTGELFF.

V gene TRBV12-3 or TRBV12-4 combines with J gene TRBJ2-1; possibly TRBD1 or TRBD2 for D (6 bases each). The CDR3 has 16 amino acids. Trimming shortened V by 5 bases and J by 6 bases, and 20 bases separated the two germline ends. The DNA for the CDR3 is TGTGCCAGCAGTCCAACAGGGACTCATCACATCAATGAGCAGTTCTTC. Its protein is CASSPTGTHHINEQFF.

This chain links TRBV15 with TRBJ2-5; tentatively, D is TRBD2 (7 bases). V lost 5 bases and J 5 bases, leaving 18 bases between the germline ends. Germline CDR1 reads LNHNV; CDR2 reads YYDKDF (reference sequence). The CDR3 spans 15 residues. The CDR3 protein is CATSRGGVGVETQYF. The CDR3, as DNA: TGTGCCACCAGCCGAGGGGGGGTTGGCGTTGAGACCCAGTACTTC.

The genes are TRBV5-6 and TRBJ1-1; a possible D gene is TRBD1 (5 bases). Germline V gene data show CDR1 as SGHDT and CDR2 as YYEEEE. Trimming removed 3 bases from V and 6 bases from J, with 15 bases in between. The CDR3 length is 14 residues. CDR3 nucleotide sequence: TGTGCCAGCAGCTCTATGCCGACGGGGCCTGAAGCTTTCTTT. This gives the protein CASSSMPTGPEAFF.

This clonotype has a handful of counts. The V gene is TRBV5-1, the J gene TRBJ2-7; 8 bases fit TRBD2. Looked up from germline, CDR1 is SGHRS and CDR2 is YFSETQ. V lost 4 bases to trimming and J lost 1 base; unmatched junction nucleotides: 10. The CDR3 consists of 16 residues. CDR3 nucleotides: TGCGCCAGCAGCAGAAAACTAGCGGATATTTCCTACGAGCAGTACTTC. Amino acids: CASSRKLADISYEQYF.

The chain links TRBV18 to TRBJ2-7; the D gene is possibly TRBD2 (7 bases). The V and J ends lost 4 bases and 5 bases respectively, with 9 bases between them. The CDR3 is 12 amino acids. Germline loops: CDR1 KGHSH, CDR2 LQKENI. The CDR3 bases are TGTGCCAGCTCACGAGGGGGGGACGAGCAGTACTTC. This encodes CASSRGGDEQYF.

The chain joins TRBV7-9 to TRBJ1-4; D is undetermined. Germline V lookup: CDR1 SEHNR, CDR2 FQNEAQ (reference sequence). CDR3 length: 14 amino acids. V lost 4 bases, J lost 0 bases, and 6 bases lay in between. The CDR3 coding sequence is TGTGCCAGCAGCTCACAGACAACTAATGAAAAACTGTTTTTT. Its translation: CASSSQTTNEKLFF.

The chain has TRBV5-4 and TRBJ1-4; D not certain. Between the trimmed V and J ends, which lost 7 bases and 7 bases, there was a span of 14 bases. The CDR3 is 13 amino acids. Germline V gene lookup returns CDR1 SGHNT and CDR2 YYREEE (reference sequence). The chain's CDR3 is CASRRADGEKLFF. For the CDR3, the DNA is TGTGCCAGCCGCCGGGCCGACGGTGAAAAACTGTTTTTT.

V usage is TRBV6-2 or TRBV6-3 and J usage is TRBJ2-2; 7 positions agree with TRBD2. Germline V gene lookup returns CDR1 MNHEY and CDR2 SVGEGT. The J segment lost 4 bases and the V segment lost 8 bases, leaving 7 bases of the junction unmatched. The CDR3 covers 14 residues. This CDR3 is CASGTSVTTGELFF. As DNA, the CDR3 is TGTGCCAGCGGTACTAGCGTGACCACCGGGGAGCTGTTTTTT.

In this sample, this clonotype turned up once. The CDR3 protein is CASSWEGVWNEQFF. In nucleotides, the CDR3 is TGTGCCAGCAGCTGGGAGGGAGTATGGAATGAGCAGTTCTTC. V usage is TRBV7-2 and J usage is TRBJ2-1, with TRBD2 matching over 7 bases. Germline values: CDR1 SGHTA, CDR2 FQGNSA. After removal of 4 bases from V and 7 bases from J, the junction contained 7 bases not matched to a gene. This CDR3 region has 14 residues.

V and J are TRBV6-5 and TRBJ1-2; tentatively, D is TRBD1 (5 bases). V lost 4 bases and J 8 bases, leaving 8 bases between the germline ends. This CDR3 is 11 amino acids long. Per germline, CDR1 MNHEY and CDR2 SVGAGI. The CDR3 region is CASSSRDGYTF. The CDR3 bases are TGTGCCAGCAGTTCAAGGGACGGCTACACCTTC.

CDR3 protein: CASSQARQDQPQHF. CDR3 DNA sequence: TGTGCCAGCAGCCAAGCTCGACAGGACCAGCCCCAGCATTTT. This chain connects TRBV4-2 to TRBJ1-5, with a tentative D call TRBD1 (6 bases). This CDR3 spans 14 amino acids. Germline CDR1 is LGHNA and CDR2 is YNFKEQ. Between the trimmed V and J ends, which lost 1 base and 7 bases, there was a span of 11 bases.

This clonotype was seen once. The J gene is TRBJ1-1, the V gene TRBV5-1; unclear D gene. CDR3 length equals 14 residues. Trimming stripped 1 base from V and 1 base from J, with 8 bases between. Germline CDR1 SGHRS, CDR2 YFSETQ. The CDR3 region is CASSLSLTNTEAFF. The CDR3 bases are TGCGCCAGCAGCTTGAGTCTTACGAACACTGAAGCTTTCTTT.

This clonotype was seen only a few times. The V and J genes are TRBV10-3 and TRBJ2-1; D may be TRBD1 (6 bases). Germline V gene lookup returns CDR1 ENHRY and CDR2 SYGVKD. The CDR3 consists of 11 residues. V was shortened by 8 bases and J by 7 bases, with 9 bases between the two germline ends. As DNA, the CDR3 is TGTGCCATCGGACAGTCTAATGAGCAGTTCTTC. Its protein is CAIGQSNEQFF.

This clonotype was observed a handful of times. The chain is built from TRBV30 and TRBJ2-7; TRBD2 matches at 11 bases. Germline trimming cut 2 bases from V and 3 bases from J; bases unmatched to any gene: 6. In germline, CDR1 is GTSNPN, CDR2 SVGIG (reference sequence). The CDR3 is made up of 15 amino acids. CDR3 sequence (DNA): TGTGCCTGGAGTTTAGCTAGCGGGGGGTTCTACGAGCAGTACTTC. As protein: CAWSLASGGFYEQYF.